This paragraph covers one T cell receptor (beta chain) sequence. The record originates from a study of blood T cell repertoires in COVID-19. With V trimmed by 5 bases and J by 8 bases, 15 bases remained unmatched. The CDR3 has 17 amino acids. CDR1 is MDHEN, CDR2 SYDVKM, per germline. Clones were read by immunoSEQ multiplex PCR, and TCRdb kept only the in-frame ones, dropping some. The table has more than 65,000 clones, 85% seen once. Sequencing was done on a sample of peripheral blood. The chain couples TRBV28 to TRBJ1-4; TRBD1 matches at 9 bases. The sequence derives from a man older than 75 with acute or convalescent COVID-19. The CDR3, as DNA: TGTGCCAGCAGTCTTACCGGTATACAGGGGGCGCGCGAAAAACTGTTTTTT. Amino acid sequence: CASSLTGIQGAREKLFF.